This TCR beta chain appears in the sequencing data of a study of neurological immune-mediated disorders. The time point was: longitudinal time-point 2. The unsorted libraries originated from 2 million PBMCs that had been stored at -80 C. Unmatched junction bases numbered 6, after V lost 3 bases and J lost 3 bases. Germline V lookup: CDR1 SGHAT, CDR2 FQNNGV. The CDR3 totals 17 residues. TCRdb independently ran MiXCR on the 5' RACE reads; one entry per CDR3 protein. The repertoire consists of about 66,000 distinct CDR3 sequences, with nearly 10% occurring once and the leading ten covering 12%. In this sample, this clonotype turned up a few times.

The sequencing input was PBMCs. J is TRBJ2-5 and V is TRBV11-2; 14 bases agree with TRBD2. This sequence was found in a young man in good health. CDR3 in DNA: TGTGCCAGCAGCTTTCAACCGGGACTAGCGGGAGAAGAGACCCAGTACTTC. Its translation: CASSFQPGLAGEETQYF.